Below are 18 T cell receptor beta chains sequenced from a single sample in a study of blood T cell repertoires in COVID-19. Some clones are missing from TCRdb's copy, which holds only in-frame ones; the method was immunoSEQ multiplex PCR. The sample holds about 210,000 clones, around 91% seen once. Sequencing input: peripheral blood. Receptors were obtained from a middle-aged woman with acute or convalescent COVID-19.

This clone was recorded only once. This chain connects TRBV6-5 to TRBJ2-1, with D uncertain. V was shortened by 7 bases and J by 4 bases, with 14 bases between the two germline ends. CDR1 and CDR2 from the germline V gene are MNHEY and SVGAGI. The CDR3 length is 14 residues. CDR3 loop: CASTNRPGYNEQFF. CDR3 nucleotides: TGTGCCAGCACCAACCGGCCAGGATACAATGAGCAGTTCTTC.

V usage is TRBV21-1 and J usage is TRBJ1-1. TRBV21-1 is a listed pseudogene. The CDR3 is 12 amino acids. CDR3 loop: CASSPGEGEAFF. In nucleotides, the CDR3 is TGTGCCAGCAGCCCGGGAGAGGGGGAAGCTTTCTTT.

V gene TRBV6-2 or TRBV6-3 combines with J gene TRBJ2-7; 8 bases map to TRBD1. CDR3 length: 15 amino acids. Germline-derived CDR1 and CDR2 are MNHEY and SVGEGT. The trim removed 5 bases at V and 0 bases at J, leaving 6 bases unmatched. The CDR3 spells CASSKGQASSYEQYV. Here the CDR3 DNA reads TGTGCCAGCAGTAAGGGACAGGCCTCCTCCTACGAGCAGTACGTC.

A note on this clone: This sample includes further DNA sequences coding for the same CDR3. The J gene is TRBJ1-2, the V gene TRBV9; TRBD1 is a possible D gene (6 bases). V lost 0 bases, J lost 2 bases, and 11 bases lay in between. This CDR3 region has 15 residues. Germline lookup yields CDR1 SGDLS and CDR2 YYNGEE. The DNA for the CDR3 is TGTGCCAGCAGCGTAGATGGGGGCGTCAACTATGGCTACACCTTC. It codes for CASSVDGGVNYGYTF. Combining the CDR3 with reference TRBV9 and TRBJ1-2 gives the whole variable domain DSGVTQTPKHLITATGQRVTLRCSPRSGDLSVYWYQQSLDQGLQFLIQYYNGEERAKGNILERFSAQQFPDLHSELNLSSLELGDSALYFCASSVDGGVNYGYTFGSGTRLTVV.

The chain is built from TRBV27 and TRBJ2-1; 7 nucleotides agree with TRBD1. Germline CDR1 is MNHEY and CDR2 is SMNVEV (reference sequence). The CDR3 runs 15 residues. The ends lost 8 bases at V and 0 bases at J; junction bases unmatched: 7. The CDR3 DNA sequence: TGTGCCAGCTCACAGGGGATCAGCTCCTACAATGAGCAGTTCTTC. Amino acid sequence: CASSQGISSYNEQFF.

This rearrangement joins TRBV19 to TRBJ1-6; 10 bases line up with TRBD1. This CDR3 contains 13 residues. Germline trimming cut 8 bases from V and 6 bases from J; bases unmatched to any gene: 1. Germline CDR1 reads LNHDA; CDR2 reads SQIVND (reference sequence). The CDR3 spells CASRDRGNSPLHF. CDR3 sequence (DNA): TGTGCCAGTCGGGACAGGGGTAATTCACCCCTCCACTTT.

The CDR3: CASQTLAGGSRTTDTQYF. CDR3 nucleotides: TGCGCCAGCCAGACTCTAGCGGGGGGCTCGCGTACCACAGATACGCAGTATTTT. V and J are TRBV5-1 and TRBJ2-3, with TRBD2 matching 11 bases. Trimming at V came to 7 bases and at J to 2 bases, leaving 15 bases not matched to a gene. The length of the CDR3 is 18 residues. Germline values: CDR1 SGHRS, CDR2 YFSETQ.

The chain joins TRBV12-5 to TRBJ2-7, with 8 bases aligning to TRBD1. V shed 0 bases and J 6 bases; nucleotides not matched to a gene: 1. Germline CDR1 is LGHNT and CDR2 is FRNRAP. CDR3 size: 13 residues. CDR3 coding DNA: TGTGCTAGTGGTTTGGTCAGGGGGCGCGAGCAGTACGTC. Amino acids: CASGLVRGREQYV.

The chain joins TRBV30 to TRBJ2-3, with TRBD1 matching 9 bases. The CDR3 sequence is 14 residues long. Germline assignment: CDR1 GTSNPN and CDR2 SVGIG (reference sequence). The trim removed 1 base at V and 5 bases at J, leaving 4 bases unmatched. The CDR3 DNA sequence: TGTGCCTGGAGTGCGACAGGGGGAGAAGATACGCAGTATTTT. Translating gives CAWSATGGEDTQYF.

The chain employs TRBV9 and TRBJ1-2; 7 bases fit TRBD1. Germline lookup yields CDR1 SGDLS and CDR2 YYNGEE. The CDR3 consists of 15 residues. Trimming took 2 bases from V and 11 from J; bases not matched to a gene: 15. The CDR3 DNA reads TGTGCCAGCAGCGTGGGACAGCTCTACTATGGAGGGTACACCTTC. Translation: CASSVGQLYYGGYTF.

The chain has TRBV2 and TRBJ2-5, with D unclear. The V end was cut by 5 bases, the J end by 1 base, with 8 bases between. Germline assignment: CDR1 SNHLY and CDR2 FYNNEI. The CDR3 runs 13 residues. CDR3 nucleotides: TGTGCCAGCAGTCCGATGGCCCAAGAGACCCAGTACTTC. Its protein is CASSPMAQETQYF. Full variable domain (missing parts from reference TRBV2 and TRBJ2-5): EPEVTQTPSHQVTQMGQEVILRCVPISNHLYFYWYRQILGQKVEFLVSFYNNEISEKSEIFDDQFSVERPDGSNFTLKIRSTKLEDSAMYFCASSPMAQETQYFGPGTRLLVL.

The chain recombines TRBV6-6 with TRBJ1-4; the D gene is possibly TRBD1 (6 bases). The germline V and J ends were trimmed by 10 bases and 7 bases, with 16 bases remaining between them. Germline V gene data show CDR1 as MNHNY and CDR2 as SVGAGI (reference sequence). The CDR3 contains 13 residues. The CDR3 DNA is TGTGCCATAGGACAGCCTAAGACTGAAAAACTGTTTTTT. It encodes CAIGQPKTEKLFF.

The table lists this clone with a count of one. The gene calls are TRBV28 and TRBJ1-5; D unclear. The CDR3 spans 12 residues. The ends were cut back, 5 bases at V and 12 bases at J, with 14 bases in the middle. CDR1 is MDHEN, CDR2 SYDVKM, per germline. Written as DNA, the CDR3 is TGTGCCAGCAGTGTGGGCCCGGAGGACCAGCATTTT. This translates into CASSVGPEDQHF.

The chain employs TRBV9 and TRBJ1-5; TRBD1 aligns across 10 bases. CDR3 size: 15 residues. Germline V gives CDR1 SGDLS, CDR2 YYNGEE. Trimming cost V 0 bases and J 7 bases; bases outside gene matches: 4. Written as DNA, the CDR3 is TGTGCCAGCAGCGTAGGGGGACAGGGGCGGCAGCCCCAGCATTTT. It yields the protein CASSVGGQGRQPQHF.

The chain combines TRBV5-4 with TRBJ1-2; D possibly corresponds to TRBD1 (5 bases). CDR1 is SGHNT and CDR2 is YYREEE in the germline V gene (reference sequence). Trimming pared 0 bases from V and 4 bases from J, leaving 13 bases between. This CDR3 has 15 residues. DNA for the CDR3: TGTGCCAGCAGCTTGGGGCCCGGGACTCCCTATGGCTACACCTTC. Amino acid sequence: CASSLGPGTPYGYTF.

This chain connects TRBV30 to TRBJ2-2; TRBD2 aligns across 14 bases. V lost 5 bases and J lost 4; bases outside the gene matches: 9. The germline V gene encodes CDR1 GTSNPN and CDR2 SVGIG (reference sequence). This CDR3 has 17 residues. CDR3 sequence (DNA): TGTGCCTGGGACGTCGGGACTAGCGGGAGAGGCACCGGGGAGCTGTTTTTT. This sequence encodes CAWDVGTSGRGTGELFF.

The rearrangement joins TRBV18 to TRBJ1-2; D uncertain. CDR1 KGHSH and CDR2 LQKENI come from the germline V gene. The V gene lost 2 bases and the J gene lost 0 bases, with 4 bases spanning the gap. The CDR3 loop spans 13 amino acids. The CDR3 coding sequence is TGTGCCAGCTCACCATCTTCTAACTATGGCTACACCTTC. Its protein product is CASSPSSNYGYTF.

The J gene is TRBJ1-1, the V gene TRBV24-1, with TRBD1 as a possible D gene (6 bases). Trimming cost V 4 bases and J 3 bases, with 23 bases left between them. The CDR3 is 18 residues long. Per the germline V gene, CDR1 is KGHDR and CDR2 is SFDVKD. DNA for the CDR3: TGTGCCACCAGTGACCGTCCCCACGTGGGGGGGCGGGACACTGAAGCTTTCTTT. Translated: CATSDRPHVGGRDTEAFF.